The clone carrying this T cell receptor beta chain was seen at least ten times. This sample was included in a study of response to subunit inactivated influenza vaccine. V was clipped by 5 bases and J by 3 bases, with 8 bases between them. This CDR3 spans 13 amino acids. Germline lookup yields CDR1 SNHLY and CDR2 FYNNEI. TCRdb redid the calling of the RT-PCR reads with MiXCR, one entry per CDR3 protein. The table includes around 530,000 distinct CDR3 sequences, approximately 12% detected once. The sample consisted of PBMCs from blood, taken on the day of vaccination. This TCR derives from a man in his forties or fifties who received an inactivated influenza vaccine. The rearrangement joins TRBV2 to TRBJ2-1; D might be TRBD2 (5 bases). The CDR3 DNA reads as TGTGCCAGCAGTAGCCGGGACTACAATGAGCAGTTCTTC. Translated, it gives CASSSRDYNEQFF.